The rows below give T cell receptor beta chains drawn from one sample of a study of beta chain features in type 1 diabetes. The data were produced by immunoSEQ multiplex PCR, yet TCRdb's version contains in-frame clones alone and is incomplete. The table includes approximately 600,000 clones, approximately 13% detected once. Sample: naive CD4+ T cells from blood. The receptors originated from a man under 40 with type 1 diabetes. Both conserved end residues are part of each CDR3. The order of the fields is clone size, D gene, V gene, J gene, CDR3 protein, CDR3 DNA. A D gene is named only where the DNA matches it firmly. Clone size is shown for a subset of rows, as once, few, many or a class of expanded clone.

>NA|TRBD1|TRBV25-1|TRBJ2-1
CASRTGESYNEQFF
TGTGCCAGCCGGACAGGGGAGTCCTACAATGAGCAGTTCTTC
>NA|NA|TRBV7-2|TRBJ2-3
CASSLDLSSTDTQYF
TGTGCCAGCAGCTTAGACCTTTCTAGCACAGATACGCAGTATTTT
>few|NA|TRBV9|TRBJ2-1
CASSVGSQDYNEQFF
TGTGCCAGCAGCGTAGGCTCACAGGATTACAATGAGCAGTTCTTC
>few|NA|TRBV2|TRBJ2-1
CASRGGDTYNEQFF
TGTGCCAGCCGGGGCGGTGACACATACAATGAGCAGTTCTTC
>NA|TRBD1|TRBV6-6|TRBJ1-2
CASSTLDRSHTF
TGTGCCAGCAGCACCCTGGACAGGTCCCACACCTTC
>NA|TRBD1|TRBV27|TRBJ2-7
CASSQQPWTGLDEQYF
TGTGCCAGCAGTCAACAGCCTTGGACAGGGCTGGACGAGCAGTACTTC
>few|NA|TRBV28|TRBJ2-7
CASSSLPYEQYF
TGTGCCAGCAGTAGCCTCCCCTACGAGCAGTACTTC
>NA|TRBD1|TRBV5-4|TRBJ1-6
CASRPAGGRYSPLHF
TGTGCCAGCAGGCCCGCAGGGGGCCGTTATTCACCCCTCCACTTT
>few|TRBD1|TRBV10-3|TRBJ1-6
CAISRDSSNSPLHF
TGTGCCATCAGCCGGGACAGCTCTAATTCACCCCTCCACTTT
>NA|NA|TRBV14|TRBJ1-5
CASSQGFSGLSNQPQHF
TGTGCCAGCAGCCAAGGGTTCAGTGGGTTAAGCAATCAGCCCCAGCATTTT
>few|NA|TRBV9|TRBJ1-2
CASSVQGSSYGYTF
TGTGCCAGCAGCGTACAGGGCAGTAGCTATGGCTACACCTTC
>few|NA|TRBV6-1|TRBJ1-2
CASSEAENYGYTF
TGTGCCAGCAGTGAAGCTGAGAACTATGGCTACACCTTC
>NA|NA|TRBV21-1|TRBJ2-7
CASSSCRTTSTHEQYF
TGTGCCAGCAGCTCCTGCAGGACGACTTCCACTCACGAGCAGTACTTC
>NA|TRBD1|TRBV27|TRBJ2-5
CASSPLRGQEETQYF
TGTGCCAGCAGTCCCTTGCGGGGACAGGAAGAGACCCAGTACTTC
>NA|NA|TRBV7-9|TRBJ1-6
CASSAQQGYSPLHF
TGTGCCAGCAGCGCGCAACAGGGTTATTCACCCCTCCACTTT
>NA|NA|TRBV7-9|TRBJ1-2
CASSLAQGPYGYTF
TGTGCCAGCAGCTTAGCTCAGGGGCCCTATGGCTACACCTTC
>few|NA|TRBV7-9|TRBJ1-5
CASSLGTAYSNQPQHF
TGTGCCAGCAGCTTAGGGACAGCTTATAGCAATCAGCCCCAGCATTTT
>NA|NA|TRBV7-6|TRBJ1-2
CASSLGTLGQVGYTF
TGTGCCAGCAGCTTAGGGACCCTGGGGCAAGTCGGCTACACCTTC
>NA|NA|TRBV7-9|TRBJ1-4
CASSSAEGATNEKLFF
TGTGCCAGCAGCTCCGCTGAGGGGGCAACTAATGAAAAACTGTTTTTT
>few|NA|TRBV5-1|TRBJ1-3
CASSPSLSGNTIYF
TGCGCCAGCAGCCCTTCGCTCTCTGGAAACACCATATATTTT
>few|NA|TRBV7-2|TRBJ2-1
CASSPKGLHNEQFF
TGTGCCAGCAGCCCCAAGGGACTTCACAATGAGCAGTTCTTC
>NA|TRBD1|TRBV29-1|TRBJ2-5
CSVADRRRETQYF
TGCAGCGTGGCGGACAGGCGAAGGGAGACCCAGTACTTC
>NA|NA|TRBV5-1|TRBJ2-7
CASSLNGPYEQYF
TGCGCCAGCAGCTTGAACGGACCCTACGAGCAGTACTTC
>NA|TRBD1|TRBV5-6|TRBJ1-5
CASSTTGEYQPQHF
TGTGCCAGCAGCACAACAGGGGAATATCAGCCCCAGCATTTT
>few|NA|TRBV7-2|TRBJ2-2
CASSPRGSPNTGELFF
TGTGCCAGCAGTCCAAGAGGTTCCCCGAACACCGGGGAGCTGTTTTTT
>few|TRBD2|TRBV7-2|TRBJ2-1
CASSLAGSSYNEQFF
TGTGCCAGCAGTCTAGCGGGCAGCTCCTACAATGAGCAGTTCTTC
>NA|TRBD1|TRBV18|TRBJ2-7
CASSPRDSYEQYF
TGTGCCAGCTCACCTCGGGACAGCTACGAGCAGTACTTC
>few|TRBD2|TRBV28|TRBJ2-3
CASSLEAGDTDTQYF
TGTGCCAGCAGTCTAGAGGCGGGGGACACAGATACGCAGTATTTT
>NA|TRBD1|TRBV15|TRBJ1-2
CATSRDRTGYGYTF
TGTGCCACCAGCAGAGATCGGACAGGGTATGGCTACACCTTC
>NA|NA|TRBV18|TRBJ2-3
CASSLGEPFGTDTQYF
TGTGCCAGCTCACTTGGTGAGCCTTTCGGCACAGATACGCAGTATTTT
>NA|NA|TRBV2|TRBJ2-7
CASRYSDYEQYF
TGTGCCAGCAGGTACAGTGATTACGAGCAGTACTTC
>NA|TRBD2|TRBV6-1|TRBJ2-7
CASRTGTSASYEQYF
TGTGCCAGCAGAACCGGGACTAGCGCCTCCTACGAGCAGTACTTC
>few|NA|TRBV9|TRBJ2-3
CASSPKSTDTQYF
TGTGCCAGCAGCCCAAAATCAACAGATACGCAGTATTTT
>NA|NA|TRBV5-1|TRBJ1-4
CASSFGQNEEKLFF
TGCGCCAGCAGCTTTGGACAGAATGAAGAAAAACTGTTTTTT
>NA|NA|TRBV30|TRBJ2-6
CAWNRNGGGANVLTF
TGTGCCTGGAATCGTAATGGCGGTGGGGCCAACGTCCTGACTTTC
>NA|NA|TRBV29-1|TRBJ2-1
CSVGNYNEQFF
TGCAGCGTTGGGAACTACAATGAGCAGTTCTTC
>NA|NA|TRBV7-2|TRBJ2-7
CASSLDRGPYEQYF
TGTGCCAGCAGCTTAGATAGGGGCCCCTACGAGCAGTACTTC
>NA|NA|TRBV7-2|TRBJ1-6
CASSKAGAQTYNSPLHF
TGTGCCAGCAGCAAAGCGGGGGCTCAGACTTATAATTCACCCCTCCACTTT
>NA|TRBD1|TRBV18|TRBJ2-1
CASSREDRGEQFF
TGTGCCAGCTCACGCGAGGACAGGGGTGAGCAGTTCTTC
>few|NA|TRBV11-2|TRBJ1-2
CASSRQAAYGYTF
TGTGCCAGCAGCCGCCAGGCAGCCTATGGCTACACCTTC
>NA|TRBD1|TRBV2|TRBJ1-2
CASRAGQGTGYTF
TGTGCCAGCAGGGCAGGACAGGGTACGGGCTACACCTTC
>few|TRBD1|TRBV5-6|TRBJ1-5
CASSSGGGQPQHF
TGTGCCAGCAGCTCAGGGGGCGGTCAGCCCCAGCATTTT
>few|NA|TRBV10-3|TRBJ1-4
CAISDGPGFELFF
TGTGCCATCAGTGACGGGCCTGGATTCGAACTGTTTTTT
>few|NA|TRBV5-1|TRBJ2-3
CASSLSGSPDTQYF
TGCGCCAGCAGCTTGTCAGGGTCCCCAGATACGCAGTATTTT
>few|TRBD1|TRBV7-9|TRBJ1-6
CASTGTAYNSPLHF
TGTGCCAGCACCGGGACAGCCTATAATTCACCCCTCCACTTT